The rows below give T cell receptor beta chains drawn from one sample of a study of T cells in Graves' hyperthyroidism and ophthalmopathy. Each CDR3 protein is one row after TCRdb ran MiXCR on the multiplex PCR reads. The sample shows around 800,000 distinct CDR3 sequences, roughly 37% of them seen only once. Sequencing input: blood. The receptors were gathered from a man between 18 and 35 years old with Graves' hyperthyroidism. Each CDR3 is given with its conserved first and last residue. D genes are given only for firm matches. Clone size is given for some rows only: seen once, a few or many times, or a class if the clone is expanded.

v_call	clone_size	d_call	j_call	cdr3_aa	cdr3_nt
TRBV15	NA	NA	TRBJ1-2	CATSSEQGYGYTF	TGTGCCACCAGCAGCGAACAGGGTTACGGCTACACCTTC
TRBV19	NA	NA	TRBJ1-5	CASRLIYSNQPQHF	TGTGCCAGCAGGTTGATCTATAGCAATCAGCCCCAGCATTTT
TRBV29-1	NA	NA	TRBJ1-1	CSGVGGVTEAFF	TGCAGCGGGGTAGGTGGGGTCACTGAAGCTTTCTTT
TRBV7-6	NA	NA	TRBJ2-7	CASSLAGRYYEQYF	TGTGCCAGCAGCTTAGCTGGGCGGTACTACGAGCAGTACTTC
TRBV7-6	many	NA	TRBJ1-6	CASSLVAGLDYNSPLHF	TGTGCCAGCAGCTTAGTTGCAGGTCTAGATTATAATTCACCCCTCCACTTT
TRBV20-1	NA	TRBD1	TRBJ1-4	CSARGTGHRRELFF	TGCAGTGCTAGAGGGACAGGGCATCGGCGGGAACTGTTTTTT
TRBV28	NA	TRBD1	TRBJ2-7	CASSSGQLSYEQYF	TGTGCCAGCAGTTCGGGACAGTTGTCCTACGAGCAGTACTTC
TRBV20-1	many	NA	TRBJ2-7	CSASVQGSYEQYF	TGCAGTGCTAGTGTTCAGGGTTCCTACGAGCAGTACTTC
TRBV12-3/TRBV12-4	NA	NA	TRBJ1-5	CASSLRWGGSNQPQHF	TGTGCCAGCAGTTTAAGGTGGGGGGGTAGCAATCAGCCCCAGCATTTT
TRBV9	NA	NA	TRBJ1-1	CASSHRAPTEAFF	TGTGCCAGCAGCCACAGGGCTCCCACTGAAGCTTTCTTT
TRBV7-9	NA	NA	TRBJ1-6	CASSSTDILSPLHF	TGTGCCAGCAGCTCAACGGACATCCTTTCGCCCCTCCACTTT
TRBV5-1	few	NA	TRBJ1-1	CASSLWGEWNTEAFF	TGCGCCAGCAGCTTGTGGGGGGAGTGGAACACTGAAGCTTTCTTT
TRBV20-1	many	NA	TRBJ1-2	CSARESRGYGYTF	TGCAGTGCTAGAGAGAGCAGGGGCTATGGCTACACCTTC
TRBV10-3	many	NA	TRBJ1-3	CAISDSRAGNTIYF	TGTGCCATCAGTGACAGCCGTGCAGGAAACACCATATATTTT
TRBV5-1	many	TRBD2	TRBJ2-7	CASSLLADEQYF	TGCGCCAGCAGCCTACTAGCGGACGAGCAGTACTTC
TRBV7-9	NA	NA	TRBJ1-3	CASSSQMSLTDPGNTIYF	NA
TRBV7-9	many	NA	TRBJ1-2	CASSLPGTYGYTF	TGTGCCAGCAGCTTACCCGGGACCTATGGCTACACCTTC
TRBV5-1	many	NA	TRBJ1-1	CASSSGRSNTEAFF	TGCGCCAGCAGCTCTGGACGGTCGAACACTGAAGCTTTCTTT
TRBV5-4	NA	NA	TRBJ2-2	CASSFGTKNTGELFF	TGTGCCAGCAGCTTCGGGACCAAGAACACCGGGGAGCTGTTTTTT
TRBV7-8	NA	NA	TRBJ1-5	CASSPLPDIGNQPQHF	TGTGCCAGCAGCCCGCTACCCGACATAGGCAATCAGCCCCAGCATTTT
TRBV11-2	few	NA	TRBJ2-7	CASRAVSAYEQYF	TGTGCCAGCAGAGCCGTCTCAGCCTACGAGCAGTACTTC
TRBV13	NA	NA	TRBJ2-7	CASSSRHTYEQYF	TGTGCCAGCAGCTCAAGACATACCTACGAGCAGTACTTC
TRBV5-1	NA	NA	TRBJ2-2	CASSQGITGELFF	TGCGCCAGCAGCCAAGGCATAACCGGGGAGCTGTTTTTT
TRBV10-2	few	NA	TRBJ2-5	CANPRGGGREETQYF	TGCGCCAACCCCAGGGGGGGGGGCCGAGAGGAGACCCAGTACTTC